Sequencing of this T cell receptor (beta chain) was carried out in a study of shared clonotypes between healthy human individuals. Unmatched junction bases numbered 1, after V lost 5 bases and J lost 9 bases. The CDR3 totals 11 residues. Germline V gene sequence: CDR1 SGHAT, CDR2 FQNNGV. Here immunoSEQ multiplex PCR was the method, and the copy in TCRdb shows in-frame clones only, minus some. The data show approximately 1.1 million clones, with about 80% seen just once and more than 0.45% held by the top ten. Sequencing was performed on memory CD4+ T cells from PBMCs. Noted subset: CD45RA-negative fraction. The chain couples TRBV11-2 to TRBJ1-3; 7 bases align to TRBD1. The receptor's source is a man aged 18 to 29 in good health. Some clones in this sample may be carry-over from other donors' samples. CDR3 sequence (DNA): TGTGCCAGCAGCCCAGGGGGCACCATATATTTT. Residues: CASSPGGTIYF.